The next 23 T cell receptor beta chains were all read from a single sample in a study of T-cell reconstitution after alpha-beta-depleted transplantation in children. It was with unique molecular identifiers that the TCRbeta library was prepared. TCRdb analysed the PCR reads with MiXCR anew, one entry per CDR3 protein. The sample holds tens of thousands of distinct CDR3 sequences, about 5% seen once. Source: PBMCs, mostly from graft donor cells, taken 60 days after TCRalphabeta/CD19-depleted stem cell transplant. These receptors all stem from a female patient younger than 10 who had a stem cell transplant for aplastic anemia, so the T cells may come from the graft donor.

In this sample, this clonotype turned up many times. The rearrangement links TRBV7-2 to TRBJ2-3; 7 bases map to TRBD2. The CDR3 spans 15 residues. CDR1 is SGHTA and CDR2 is FQGNSA in the germline V gene. With V trimmed by 1 base and J by 3 bases, 4 bases remained unmatched. CDR3 loop: CASSLGGGRTDTQYF. The CDR3 bases are TGTGCCAGCAGCTTAGGCGGGGGAAGGACAGATACGCAGTATTTT. Full variable domain (remainder filled in from reference TRBV7-2 and TRBJ2-3): GAGVSQSPSNKVTEKGKDVELRCDPISGHTALYWYRQSLGQGLEFLIYFQGNSAPDKSGLPSDRFSAERTGGSVSTLTIQRTQQEDSAVYLCASSLGGGRTDTQYFGPGTRLTVL.

Many counts were recorded for this clonotype. This chain connects TRBV29-1 to TRBJ1-1; D is possibly TRBD1 (5 bases). The germline CDR1 and CDR2 sequences are SQVTM and ANQGSEA. The length of the CDR3 is 14 residues. V was shortened by 6 bases and J by 1 base, with 15 bases between the two germline ends. CDR3 coding DNA: TGCAGCGTGGGGGGGTTGGTGGGGAACACTGAAGCTTTCTTT. Its protein product is CSVGGLVGNTEAFF. Using reference TRBV29-1 and TRBJ1-1 for the parts outside the CDR3, the full variable domain is SAVISQKPSRDICQRGTSLTIQCQVDSQVTMMFWYRQQPGQSLTLIATANQGSEATYESGFVIDKFPISRPNLTFSTLTVSNMSPEDSSIYLCSVGGLVGNTEAFFGQGTRLTVV.

This clonotype was detected many times. This chain joins TRBV7-2 and TRBJ2-5; D may be TRBD1 or TRBD2 (6 bases each). V shed 6 bases and J shed 5 bases, with 16 bases lying between them. Looked up from germline, CDR1 is SGHTA and CDR2 is FQGNSA. The CDR3 spans 14 residues. CDR3 sequence: CASSSLWGAETQYF. The CDR3 bases are TGTGCCAGCAGTTCACTTTGGGGGGCGGAGACCCAGTACTTC.

This clonotype came up many times. The J gene is TRBJ2-1, the V gene TRBV29-1; TRBD2 aligns across 8 bases. Germline V gene data show CDR1 as SQVTM and CDR2 as ANQGSEA. This CDR3 has 13 residues. Losses at the gene ends were 4 bases for V and 5 bases for J; bases not matched to a gene: 4. In DNA, the CDR3 is TGCAGCGTTGGTCGGCGGGGGGACAATGAGCAGTTCTTC. It is translated as CSVGRRGDNEQFF.

Many counts were recorded for this clonotype. The chain has TRBV7-2 and TRBJ1-3, with 10 bases fitting TRBD1. Germline CDR1 reads SGHTA; CDR2 reads FQGNSA. The CDR3 sequence is 15 residues long. V gave up 4 bases and J gave up 4 bases; unmatched junction bases: 4. Written as DNA, the CDR3 is TGTGCCAGCAGCTCCAGGACAGGGGGAGGAAACACCATATATTTT. Encoded protein: CASSSRTGGGNTIYF.

This clonotype was seen many times. V is TRBV28 and J is TRBJ2-4; D assignment may be TRBD1 or TRBD2 (6 bases each). CDR1 MDHEN and CDR2 SYDVKM come from the germline V gene. The CDR3 sequence is 18 residues long. The V gene lost 7 bases and the J gene lost 0 bases, with 22 bases spanning the gap. CDR3 amino acids: CASNAGASRGVAKNIQYF. DNA for the CDR3: TGTGCCAGCAACGCCGGGGCTTCAAGGGGGGTAGCCAAAAACATTCAGTACTTC.

This clonotype was seen at least ten times. The V call is TRBV6-5, the J call TRBJ2-7; 10 bases line up with TRBD1. The junction had 6 bases not matched to a gene; V was cut back by 2 bases and J by 2 bases. Germline-derived CDR1 and CDR2 are MNHEY and SVGAGI. The CDR3 spans 16 residues. Here the CDR3 DNA reads TGTGCCAGCAGTTACCTCCGACAGGGGGCACCCTACGAGCAGTACTTC. This translates into CASSYLRQGAPYEQYF.

As regards this clonotype: Just one base apart from a much larger clone, this may be a read error. The CDR3 region has the DNA TGCGCCAGCAGCTCGGGGACTAGCGGGAGGTCCTACAAGCAGTACTTC. This codes for CASSSGTSGRSYKQYF. The chain uses TRBV5-1 and TRBJ2-7, with 15 bases fitting TRBD2. The CDR3 is made up of 16 amino acids. The germline V gene has CDR1 SGHRS and CDR2 YFSETQ. The complete variable domain, with remaining parts taken from reference TRBV5-1 and TRBJ2-7, reads KAGVTQTPRYLIKTRGQQVTLSCSPISGHRSVSWYQQTPGQGLQFLFEYFSETQRNKGNFPGRFSGRQFSNSRSEMNVSTLELGDSALYLCASSSGTSGRSYKQYFGPGTRLTVT.

This clonotype was seen repeatedly, ten times or more. V gene TRBV20-1 combines with J gene TRBJ2-1, with D unclear. Deletions cut 3 bases from V and 10 bases from J, with 10 bases between. The CDR3 is 11 amino acids. Germline lookup yields CDR1 DFQATT and CDR2 SNEGSKA (reference sequence). The CDR3 bases are TGCAGTGCTAGGGAGATAAACGAGCAGTTCTTC. It translates to CSAREINEQFF.

This clonotype has ten or more counts. The chain is built from TRBV12-3 or TRBV12-4 and TRBJ2-2; D is perhaps TRBD2 (6 bases). This CDR3 is built from 15 residues. With 5 bases removed from V and 13 bases from J, the gap between germline ends came to 23 bases. CDR3 protein: CASSLAGSPILALFF. The CDR3 nucleotides are TGTGCCAGCAGTCTCGCCGGGAGCCCGATTCTCGCGCTGTTTTTT.

This clonotype was seen ten or more times. The V and J genes are TRBV7-3 and TRBJ2-1, with TRBD1 identical over 8 bases. CDR3 length: 13 residues. After removal of 4 bases from V and 12 bases from J, the junction contained 8 bases not matched to a gene. The germline V gene has CDR1 SGHTA and CDR2 FQGTGA. The CDR3 sequence is CASSYGQGRGQFF. The DNA of the CDR3 is TGTGCCAGCAGCTATGGACAGGGACGAGGGCAGTTCTTC. Full variable domain (outside the CDR3, taken from reference TRBV7-3 and TRBJ2-1): GAGVSQTPSNKVTEKGKYVELRCDPISGHTALYWYRQSLGQGPEFLIYFQGTGAADDSGLPNDRFFAVRPEGSVSTLKIQRTERGDSAVYLCASSYGQGRGQFFGPGTRLTVL.

This clonotype has only a few counts. The chain has TRBV2 and TRBJ2-2; 10 nucleotides match TRBD1. The CDR3 is made up of 15 amino acids. With 8 bases clipped from V and 5 bases from J, the junction kept 8 bases outside the gene matches. Germline CDR1 reads SNHLY; CDR2 reads FYNNEI. The DNA of the CDR3 is TGTGCCAGCGGGTTGACAGGGGGCCGTACCGGGGAGCTGTTTTTT. Protein product: CASGLTGGRTGELFF.

This clonotype was counted at least ten times. The chain carries TRBV12-3 or TRBV12-4 and TRBJ1-2; D may be TRBD1 (6 bases). The V end was cut by 4 bases, the J end by 1 base, with 10 bases between. The CDR3 is made up of 14 amino acids. CDR3 sequence (DNA): TGTGCCAGCAGTTCCTCACAGGGTAACTATGGCTACACCTTC. It encodes CASSSSQGNYGYTF.

This clonotype showed up many times. The J gene is TRBJ2-3, the V gene TRBV12-3 or TRBV12-4; 8 nucleotides match TRBD2. The trim removed 5 bases at V and 2 bases at J, leaving 12 bases unmatched. The length of the CDR3 is 17 residues. CDR3 loop: CASSLGRTSTSTDTQYF. In DNA, the CDR3 is TGTGCCAGCAGTCTGGGTAGGACTAGCACCTCCACAGATACGCAGTATTTT.

This clonotype has at least ten counts. The rearrangement links TRBV27 to TRBJ2-1; D not certain. The CDR3 sequence is 16 residues long. Germline V CDR1 and CDR2: MNHEY, SMNVEV (reference sequence). The V and J ends lost 2 bases and 0 bases respectively, with 11 bases between them. Here the CDR3 DNA reads TGTGCCAGCAGTTTAGACCAGGAAGGCTCCTACAATGAGCAGTTCTTC. Its protein product is CASSLDQEGSYNEQFF.

At least ten counts were recorded for this clonotype. The chain uses TRBV5-1 and TRBJ2-3, with 7 bases lining up with TRBD2. V lost 0 bases to trimming and J lost 3 bases; unmatched junction nucleotides: 1. This CDR3 is 14 amino acids long. Germline V CDR1 and CDR2: SGHRS, YFSETQ. The CDR3 here is CASSLGAGTDTQYF. CDR3 DNA sequence: TGCGCCAGCAGCTTGGGAGCGGGGACAGATACGCAGTATTTT.

This clonotype was detected many times. In nucleotides, the CDR3 is TGTGCCAGCAGTGAGCATGGGTACGAGCAGTACGTC. Its protein product is CASSEHGYEQYV. The V gene is TRBV6-4, the J gene TRBJ2-7; unclear D gene. CDR1 and CDR2 (germline): MRHNA, SNTAGT. V was shortened by 3 bases and J by 4 bases, with 7 bases between the two germline ends. The CDR3 contains 12 residues.

As to this clonotype: This may be a read error, as it is one base from a much larger clone. V and J are TRBV20-1 and TRBJ2-7; 16 positions match TRBD2. The length of the CDR3 is 17 residues. The germline V gene encodes CDR1 DFQATT and CDR2 SNEGSKA (reference sequence). The CDR3 nucleotides read TGCGGTGCTAGCCCCCCGGGACTAGCGGGAGGGCCGGAGGAGCAGTACTTC. This codes for CGASPPGLAGGPEEQYF.

This clonotype was seen at least ten times. The chain combines TRBV20-1 with TRBJ2-6, with 8 bases lining up with TRBD2. Unmatched junction bases numbered 3, after V lost 6 bases and J lost 2 bases. The CDR3 is 14 amino acids. Germline V gene data show CDR1 as DFQATT and CDR2 as SNEGSKA (reference sequence). CDR3 nucleotides: TGCAGTGCCACGGGAGGGACTGGGGCCAACGTCCTGACTTTC. It yields the protein CSATGGTGANVLTF.

A few counts support this clonotype. The gene calls are TRBV28 and TRBJ2-5; the D gene is possibly TRBD2 (6 bases). CDR1 is MDHEN and CDR2 is SYDVKM in the germline V gene. The CDR3 runs to 14 residues. V was cut by 4 bases and J by 7 bases, with 16 bases left in between. CDR3 in amino acids: CASSSFRELGTQYF. The CDR3 DNA follows: TGTGCCAGCAGTTCCTTCCGGGAGCTTGGGACCCAGTACTTC.

V usage is TRBV18 and J usage is TRBJ2-7; 13 nucleotides line up with TRBD2. The CDR3 consists of 17 residues. After removal of 0 bases from V and 0 bases from J, the junction contained 2 bases not matched to a gene. Germline V gives CDR1 KGHSH, CDR2 LQKENI. CDR3 in amino acids: CASSPPGLAGSSYEQYF. The DNA of the CDR3 is TGTGCCAGCTCACCACCGGGACTAGCGGGAAGCTCCTACGAGCAGTACTTC. Filled out from reference TRBV18 and TRBJ2-7, the complete variable domain reads NAGVMQNPRHLVRRRGQEARLRCSPMKGHSHVYWYRQLPEEGLKFMVYLQKENIIDESGMPKERFSAEFPKEGPSILRIQQVVRGDSAAYFCASSPPGLAGSSYEQYFGPGTRLTVT.

This clonotype has only a few counts. The chain recombines TRBV2 with TRBJ2-7; no clear D gene. Germline V gives CDR1 SNHLY, CDR2 FYNNEI. There are 14 residues in the CDR3. V was pared by 5 bases and J by 3 bases, with 14 bases between. The CDR3 nucleotides read TGTGCCAGCAGTTCCGGACGGAACAACTACGAGCAGTACTTC. Translated, it gives CASSSGRNNYEQYF.

In its sample, this clonotype was seen many times. The chain uses TRBV20-1 and TRBJ2-7; 7 bases are shared with TRBD1. Germline CDR1 DFQATT, CDR2 SNEGSKA (reference sequence). Germline trimming cut 0 bases from V and 2 bases from J; bases unmatched to any gene: 16. The CDR3 length is 18 residues. Here the CDR3 DNA reads TGCAGTGCTAGAGACGGGACAGAGCTTATTAGTGGAACCTACGAGCAGTACTTC. This codes for CSARDGTELISGTYEQYF.